The rows below give T cell receptor beta chains drawn from one sample of a study of blood T cell repertoires in COVID-19. TCRdb keeps only in-frame clones here, not all; method: immunoSEQ multiplex PCR. This table has 250,000 or so clones, around nine tenths appearing once. The material sequenced was peripheral blood. Receptors were obtained from a man in his forties with active or convalescent COVID-19. Each CDR3 is given without its conserved first and last residue. Each record gives: V gene, J gene, CDR3 length, CDR3 protein.

TRBV24-1	TRBJ2-3	16	ATSDESTSFSRTDTQY
TRBV7-2	TRBJ1-2	11	ASSLGGGYGYT
TRBV19	TRBJ1-5	14	ASSASWTPGNQPQH
TRBV6-5	TRBJ1-4	13	ASSTPRGANEKLF
TRBV6-5	TRBJ2-7	12	ASTPLGGSYEQY
TRBV10-3	TRBJ2-1	12	ATPRGRDAWEQF
TRBV6-5	TRBJ1-2	12	ASSSPGGRRGYT
TRBV9	TRBJ1-4	14	ASSVAPKPPGEKLF
TRBV7-9	TRBJ2-6	13	ASSRDSSGANVLT
TRBV7-9	TRBJ2-2	11	ASSLVGRGELF
TRBV5-1	TRBJ1-3	13	ASSYSGDSGNTIY
TRBV13	TRBJ1-2	10	ASSSTGDGYT
TRBV3-1/TRBV3-2	TRBJ1-1	9	ASSRGIEAF
TRBV5-1	TRBJ2-3	17	ASSLGLLAQTMNTDTQY
TRBV5-1	TRBJ2-1	12	ASSLRLLQYEQF
TRBV18	TRBJ2-1	13	ASSPGTGGYNEQF
TRBV19	TRBJ1-4	12	ASRRAGGGEKLF
TRBV10-3	TRBJ2-1	14	ASKGTSGMAYNEQF
TRBV7-9	TRBJ1-2	13	ASSLDTGLRNGYT
TRBV7-6	TRBJ2-5	12	ASSETGGGETQY
TRBV7-6	TRBJ2-7	12	ASSLAWAGDEQY
TRBV5-1	TRBJ2-1	13	ASSLDGQGNNEQF
TRBV7-9	TRBJ2-7	13	ASSSGVLPLYEQY
TRBV30	TRBJ1-6	10	AWGDRGTPLH
TRBV24-1	TRBJ1-1	14	ATSERTGTKNTEAF
TRBV11-3	TRBJ2-3	14	ASSFSGGGATDTQY
TRBV6-6	TRBJ2-3	12	ASMWTGGPDTQY
TRBV4-1	TRBJ2-7	13	ASSQEPGGGYEQY
TRBV11-2	TRBJ2-7	10	ASTAGGYEQY
TRBV10-3	TRBJ2-1	14	AISESTRGSANEQF
TRBV19	TRBJ1-2	11	ASSTTGPYGYT
TRBV6-4	TRBJ2-1	16	ASSDVDSRVGSYNEQF
TRBV5-1	TRBJ2-3	14	ASSLVTSGGTDTQY
TRBV23-1	TRBJ1-2	13	ASRIRDRGIYGYT
TRBV4-1	TRBJ1-4	10	ASSPDEEKLF
TRBV2	TRBJ2-7	12	ASSARQGKYEQY
TRBV7-9	TRBJ1-2	13	ASKPRGLEGYGYT
TRBV7-2	TRBJ1-6	13	ASSLGLSRGSPLH
TRBV7-2	TRBJ2-1	10	ASSLFRNEQF
TRBV2	TRBJ2-5	12	ASTSSGGTETQY
TRBV15	TRBJ1-4	13	ATSRGDRANEKLF
TRBV7-9	TRBJ2-5	15	ASSYGQPLDPQETQY
TRBV28	TRBJ1-3	11	ASHDSSGNTIY
TRBV6-5	TRBJ2-5	13	ASSYHAQGAETQY
TRBV6-5	TRBJ2-5	13	ASSRLAGGEGTQY